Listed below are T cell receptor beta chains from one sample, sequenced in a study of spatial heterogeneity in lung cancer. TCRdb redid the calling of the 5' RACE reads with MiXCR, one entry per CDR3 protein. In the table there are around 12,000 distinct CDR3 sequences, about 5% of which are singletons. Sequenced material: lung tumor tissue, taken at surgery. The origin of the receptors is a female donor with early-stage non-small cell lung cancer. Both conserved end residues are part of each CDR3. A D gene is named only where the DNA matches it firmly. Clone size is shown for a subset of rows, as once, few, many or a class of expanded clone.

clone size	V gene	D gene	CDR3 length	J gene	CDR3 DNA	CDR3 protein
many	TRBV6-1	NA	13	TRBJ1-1	TGTGCCAGCAGCGCTCGCTCACGGACTGAAGCTTTCTTT	CASSARSRTEAFF
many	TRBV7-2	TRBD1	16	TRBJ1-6	TGTGCCAGCAGTCCTAGGGGGACAGCCAATAATTCACCCCTCCACTTT	CASSPRGTANNSPLHF
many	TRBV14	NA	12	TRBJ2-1	TGTGCCAGCAGCTACAGGTACTATGAGCAGTTCTTC	CASSYRYYEQFF
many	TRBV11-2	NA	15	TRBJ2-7	TGTGCCAGCAGCTCACAGGGACCCCTTGCTATAGAGCAGTACTTC	CASSSQGPLAIEQYF
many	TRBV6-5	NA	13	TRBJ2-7	TGTGCCAGCAGTTACTCATCGGGGAACAAGCAGTACTTC	CASSYSSGNKQYF
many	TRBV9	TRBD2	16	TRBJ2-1	TGTGCCAGCAGCGCGGGACTAGCGGGATCCTACAATGAGCAGTTCTTC	CASSAGLAGSYNEQFF
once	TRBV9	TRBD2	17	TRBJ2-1	TGTGCCAGCAGCGCTGGGACTAGCGTCGACTCCTACAATGAGCAGTTCTTC	CASSAGTSVDSYNEQFF
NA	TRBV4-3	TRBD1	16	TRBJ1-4	TGCGCCAGCAGCCAAGAAGAGGGGGCAGCTAATGAAAAACTGTTTTTT	CASSQEEGAANEKLFF
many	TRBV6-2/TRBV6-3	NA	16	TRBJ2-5	TGTGCCAGCAGTTACGGCGGGCTACTCGGACAAGAGACCCAGTACTTC	CASSYGGLLGQETQYF
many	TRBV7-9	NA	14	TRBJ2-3	TGTGCCAGCAGCTGGTCTCGGACTGGAGATACGCAGTATTTT	CASSWSRTGDTQYF